These 11 T cell receptor beta chains were sequenced from one sample in a study of radiotherapy plus CTLA-4 blockade in lung cancer (dated by TCRdb to 2016 to 2019). Library method: the immunoSEQ multiplex PCR assay. The table comes from immuneACCESS by way of TCRdb, which keeps in-frame sequences with V and J called. Part of the clones is missing from these tables; in studies checked, under half for an unresolved V gene and the rest for unknown reasons. The sample contains approximately 83,000 clones, more than 60% of them found a single time. Clones ranked in the top ten supply 3.5% to 4.5% of the sample. The specimen was peripheral blood, collected from a patient treated with radiotherapy plus ipilimumab. These receptors all come from a human donor with non-small cell lung cancer who had a partial response to radiotherapy plus ipilimumab. Some clones in this sample may be carry-over from other donors' samples.

The chain has TRBV7-9 and TRBJ1-2; TRBD1 aligns across 10 bases. J lost 4 bases, V lost 5 bases, and 10 bases had no gene match. Germline values: CDR1 SEHNR, CDR2 FQNEAQ (reference sequence). CDR3 length equals 16 residues. The CDR3 here is CASSPGGTGEIYGYTF. The CDR3 DNA reads TGTGCCAGCAGCCCGGGCGGGACAGGGGAAATCTATGGCTACACCTTC.

The chain employs TRBV6-5 and TRBJ1-2; TRBD1 agrees at 7 bases. With 6 bases clipped from V and 6 bases from J, the junction kept 10 bases outside the gene matches. Germline V gene sequence: CDR1 MNHEY, CDR2 SVGAGI. The CDR3 sequence is 14 residues long. For the CDR3, the DNA is TGTGCCAGCAGACCCCTTGACAGGGAGGATGGCTACACCTTC. It codes for CASRPLDREDGYTF.

The chain couples TRBV7-9 to TRBJ2-1; D possibly corresponds to TRBD2 (5 bases). CDR3 length: 12 residues. From germline, CDR1 is SEHNR and CDR2 FQNEAQ (reference sequence). Trimming removed 5 bases from V and 7 bases from J, with 9 bases in between. CDR3 sequence: CASSLTRNEQFF. CDR3 in DNA: TGTGCCAGCAGCCTAACTAGGAATGAGCAGTTCTTC.

The chain uses TRBV28 and TRBJ1-2, with 7 nucleotides matching TRBD1. V shed 4 bases, J shed 4 bases, and the junction held 9 bases outside the gene matches. The CDR3 runs to 15 residues. Germline CDR1 is MDHEN and CDR2 is SYDVKM. CDR3 amino acids: CASSYVPGQSYGYTF. The DNA for the CDR3 is TGTGCCAGCAGTTACGTACCGGGACAGTCCTATGGCTACACCTTC.

The V gene is TRBV6-5, the J gene TRBJ1-5; D gene unclear. The CDR3 runs 14 residues. Trimming cost V 5 bases and J 5 bases, with 13 bases left between them. Germline assignment: CDR1 MNHEY and CDR2 SVGAGI. The CDR3 loop reads CASSVFRQDQPQHF. The CDR3 DNA is TGTGCCAGCAGTGTTTTTAGGCAGGATCAGCCCCAGCATTTT.

The V gene is TRBV11-2, the J gene TRBJ2-7; tentatively, D is TRBD1 (5 bases). The V end lost 5 bases, the J end lost 3 bases, and 20 bases lay between the germline ends. This CDR3 spans 16 amino acids. Germline CDR1 and CDR2: SGHAT and FQNNGV. CDR3: CASSQDIGGADYEQYF. The CDR3 nucleotides are TGTGCCAGCAGCCAGGATATAGGTGGGGCGGACTACGAGCAGTACTTC.

The chain joins TRBV18 to TRBJ2-5; a weak D match, TRBD1 (5 bases). CDR1 KGHSH and CDR2 LQKENI come from the germline V gene. This CDR3 has 14 amino acids. V shed 5 bases and J shed 4 bases, with 14 bases lying between them. CDR3 in DNA: TGTGCCAGCTCATTTGCACAGCAGGGAGAGACCCAGTACTTC. It specifies CASSFAQQGETQYF.

V and J are TRBV4-1 and TRBJ2-7, with TRBD1 as a possible D gene (5 bases). The V gene lost 2 bases and the J gene lost 8 bases, with 22 bases spanning the gap. The CDR3 runs 16 residues. CDR1 is MGHRA, CDR2 YSYEKL, per germline. Here the CDR3 DNA reads TGCGCCAGCAGCCAAAGCCTCGTAAGGGGCCCAGCTAAGCAGTACTTC. Its protein product is CASSQSLVRGPAKQYF.

The J gene is TRBJ1-1, the V gene TRBV6-1; no firm D call. The CDR3 is 14 amino acids. Germline V gene sequence: CDR1 MNHNS, CDR2 SASEGT. The V end lost 7 bases, the J end lost 5 bases, and 17 bases lay between the germline ends. The CDR3 DNA is TGTGCCAGCACCCCGACCCTGGGAGGTACTGAAGCTTTCTTT. Amino acids: CASTPTLGGTEAFF.

There are a few counts of this clone. The J gene is TRBJ2-4, the V gene TRBV2; D remains unclear. V lost 5 bases to trimming and J lost 0 bases, with 11 bases between them. The CDR3 length is 15 residues. In germline, CDR1 is SNHLY, CDR2 FYNNEI. The DNA of the CDR3 is TGTGCCAGCAGTTCCTCCGCTATAGCCAAAAACATTCAGTACTTC. Residues: CASSSSAIAKNIQYF.

The rearrangement links TRBV19 to TRBJ2-3, with TRBD1 identical over 8 bases. J gave up 4 bases and V 3 bases, and 3 bases lay outside the gene matches. CDR1 is LNHDA and CDR2 is SQIVND in the germline V gene (reference sequence). The CDR3 has 14 amino acids. The DNA for the CDR3 is TGTGCCAGTAGTATTTACAGGGGGGCAGATACGCAGTATTTT. The encoded protein is CASSIYRGADTQYF.